This T cell receptor (beta chain) was sequenced in a study of T cells in Graves' hyperthyroidism and ophthalmopathy. The investigators amplified TCR beta CDR3 regions from RNA transcripts. The study used the HTBI primer set for a first-round RT-PCR of the TCR CDR3. MiXCR was run by TCRdb on the multiplex PCR reads, yielding one entry per CDR3 protein. This sample yields 550,000 to 800,000 distinct CDR3 sequences, of which 17% are seen a single time; roughly 15% belongs to the top ten. This clonotype was seen only a few times. Its matching antigen is unknown. Absence of ophthalmopathy progression within 18 months defined stable Graves' hyperthyroidism. Any patient presenting with uncontrolled infection, other autoimmune disease, pregnancy or lactation was left out. Out of over 9 ml of fresh peripheral blood came the PBMCs. Between the trimmed V and J ends, which lost 0 bases and 9 bases, there was a span of 6 bases. CDR3 size: 12 residues.

Regarding the study as a whole: Patients with ophthalmopathy were separated from those with stable hyperthyroidism by a 13 V-J model.

Sequencing was performed on blood. The V call is TRBV12-3 or TRBV12-4, the J call TRBJ2-1; D remains unclear. The receptor's source is a man in his forties or fifties with Graves' hyperthyroidism. The CDR3 loop reads CASSLAGFEQFF. For the CDR3, the DNA is TGTGCCAGCAGTTTAGCAGGGTTTGAGCAGTTCTTC.